A selection of T cell receptor beta chains follows, all from one sample in a study of identifying expanded T cells in peripheral blood. Sequencing was performed with immunoSEQ multiplex PCR; in TCRdb, only in-frame clones are kept and a portion is missing. The sample lists about 80,000 clones; over 85% were seen once. The sequencing input was blood. The receptor set was obtained from a person aged 18-69 years in good health. The CDR3 runs from the conserved cysteine through the conserved F or W. A D gene is named only where the DNA matches it firmly. A clone size is listed for some rows: how often the clone was seen (once, few, many), or a class if it is expanded.

cdr3_aa: CASSVAPSNEKLFF
cdr3_nt: TGTGCCAGCAGCGTTGCGCCGAGTAATGAAAAACTGTTTTTT
d_call: NA
j_call: TRBJ1-4
v_call: TRBV9
clone_size: NA

cdr3_aa: CASSVGLAGEGSEQFF
cdr3_nt: TGTGCCAGCAGCGTAGGACTAGCGGGAGAGGGGAGTGAGCAGTTCTTC
d_call: TRBD2
j_call: TRBJ2-1
v_call: TRBV9
clone_size: NA

cdr3_aa: CASSDWDRSDTEAFF
cdr3_nt: TGTGCCAGCAGTGATTGGGACAGGAGCGACACTGAAGCTTTCTTT
d_call: TRBD1
j_call: TRBJ1-1
v_call: TRBV2
clone_size: NA

cdr3_aa: CAWSLSGGGVEKLFF
cdr3_nt: TGTGCCTGGAGTCTGAGTGGCGGGGGTGTAGAAAAACTGTTTTTT
d_call: NA
j_call: TRBJ1-4
v_call: TRBV30
clone_size: NA

cdr3_aa: CAWSAQYRGDEKLFF
cdr3_nt: TGTGCCTGGAGTGCACAATACAGGGGAGACGAAAAACTGTTTTTT
d_call: TRBD1
j_call: TRBJ1-4
v_call: TRBV30
clone_size: NA

cdr3_aa: CASSTPGQGSHEQYF
cdr3_nt: TGCGCCAGCAGCACCCCGGGACAGGGTTCCCACGAGCAGTACTTC
d_call: TRBD1
j_call: TRBJ2-7
v_call: TRBV5-1
clone_size: NA

cdr3_aa: CASRERGTYEQYF
cdr3_nt: TGTGCCAGCAGAGAACGGGGGACCTACGAGCAGTACTTC
d_call: NA
j_call: TRBJ2-7
v_call: TRBV7-8
clone_size: NA

cdr3_aa: CASSLAAGPGDNEQFF
cdr3_nt: TGTGCCAGCAGCTTAGCTGCGGGCCCCGGGGACAATGAGCAGTTCTTC
d_call: NA
j_call: TRBJ2-1
v_call: TRBV7-2
clone_size: once

cdr3_aa: CASSSEGNYGYTF
cdr3_nt: TGTGCCAGCAGCTCCGAGGGGAACTATGGCTACACCTTC
d_call: NA
j_call: TRBJ1-2
v_call: TRBV9
clone_size: large

cdr3_aa: CASSKGLAGKSSYNEQFF
cdr3_nt: TGTGCCAGTAGTAAGGGCCTAGCGGGAAAGAGCTCCTACAATGAGCAGTTCTTC
d_call: TRBD2
j_call: TRBJ2-1
v_call: TRBV19
clone_size: NA

cdr3_aa: CASSFGERVTDTQYF
cdr3_nt: TGTGCCAGCAGCTTCGGGGAGAGGGTCACAGATACGCAGTATTTT
d_call: NA
j_call: TRBJ2-3
v_call: TRBV5-5
clone_size: NA

cdr3_aa: CSVSSGSGEQFF
cdr3_nt: TGCAGCGTTTCTAGCGGGAGTGGCGAGCAGTTCTTC
d_call: TRBD2
j_call: TRBJ2-1
v_call: TRBV29-1
clone_size: NA

cdr3_aa: CASSLGPEGIRYGYTF
cdr3_nt: TGTGCCAGCAGCTTGGGGCCGGAGGGGATTCGGTATGGCTACACCTTC
d_call: NA
j_call: TRBJ1-2
v_call: TRBV5-4
clone_size: NA

cdr3_aa: CASRFGPGTDTQYF
cdr3_nt: TGTGCCAGCAGATTTGGACCAGGCACAGATACGCAGTATTTT
d_call: NA
j_call: TRBJ2-3
v_call: TRBV6-6
clone_size: NA

cdr3_aa: CASSLLDSHPTNEKLFF
cdr3_nt: TGCGCCAGCAGCCTTCTGGACAGCCACCCAACTAATGAAAAACTGTTTTTT
d_call: NA
j_call: TRBJ1-4
v_call: TRBV4-1
clone_size: once

cdr3_aa: CASSPTGGWGNEQFF
cdr3_nt: TGTGCCAGCAGCCCGACAGGGGGCTGGGGTAATGAGCAGTTCTTC
d_call: TRBD1
j_call: TRBJ2-1
v_call: TRBV2
clone_size: NA

cdr3_aa: CASSGTLTPGNTIYF
cdr3_nt: TGTGCCAGTAGCGGGACTCTAACCCCTGGAAACACCATATATTTT
d_call: NA
j_call: TRBJ1-3
v_call: TRBV19
clone_size: NA

cdr3_aa: CASKWKAGQPNYGYTF
cdr3_nt: TGTGCCAGTAAATGGAAGGCGGGACAGCCTAACTATGGCTACACCTTC
d_call: TRBD1
j_call: TRBJ1-2
v_call: TRBV19
clone_size: NA

cdr3_aa: CASSPRRQGSIPGELFF
cdr3_nt: TGTGCCAGCTCACCAAGGCGGCAGGGGTCGATTCCCGGGGAGCTGTTTTTT
d_call: NA
j_call: TRBJ2-2
v_call: TRBV18
clone_size: NA

cdr3_aa: CAISEPHELSTSGTYNEQFF
cdr3_nt: TGTGCCATCAGTGAGCCGCACGAACTCTCGACTAGCGGTACCTACAATGAGCAGTTCTTC
d_call: TRBD2
j_call: TRBJ2-1
v_call: TRBV10-3
clone_size: NA

cdr3_aa: CASSPSAGADYGYTF
cdr3_nt: TGTGCCAGTAGCCCCTCAGCGGGGGCTGACTATGGCTACACCTTC
d_call: NA
j_call: TRBJ1-2
v_call: TRBV19
clone_size: NA

cdr3_aa: CASSYGTSGHYTQYF
cdr3_nt: TGTGCCAGCAGCTATGGGACTAGCGGTCATTATACGCAGTATTTT
d_call: TRBD2
j_call: TRBJ2-3
v_call: TRBV11-2
clone_size: NA

cdr3_aa: CASHGQGGEQYF
cdr3_nt: TGTGCCAGTCACGGACAGGGAGGCGAGCAGTACTTC
d_call: TRBD1
j_call: TRBJ2-7
v_call: TRBV19
clone_size: NA

cdr3_aa: CASKAPDLNEKLFF
cdr3_nt: TGTGCCAGCAAAGCGCCGGACCTTAATGAAAAACTGTTTTTT
d_call: NA
j_call: TRBJ1-4
v_call: TRBV2
clone_size: NA

cdr3_aa: CASSLGRGWKEAFF
cdr3_nt: TGTGCCAGCAGCCTAGGGCGCGGGTGGAAAGAAGCTTTCTTT
d_call: NA
j_call: TRBJ1-1
v_call: TRBV6-5
clone_size: NA

cdr3_aa: CATSTWTTAAPQHF
cdr3_nt: TGTGCCACCAGCACCTGGACAACGGCCGCGCCCCAGCATTTT
d_call: NA
j_call: TRBJ1-5
v_call: TRBV15
clone_size: NA

cdr3_aa: CASRRDRWTYEQYF
cdr3_nt: TGTGCCAGTCGCCGGGACAGGTGGACCTACGAGCAGTACTTC
d_call: TRBD1
j_call: TRBJ2-7
v_call: TRBV19
clone_size: NA

cdr3_aa: CASSEADSYGPQHF
cdr3_nt: TGTGCCAGCAGCGAAGCGGACAGCTATGGTCCCCAGCATTTT
d_call: NA
j_call: TRBJ1-5
v_call: TRBV7-8
clone_size: NA

cdr3_aa: CASSPGESGANVLTF
cdr3_nt: TGTGCCAGCTCACCAGGCGAATCTGGGGCCAACGTCCTGACTTTC
d_call: NA
j_call: TRBJ2-6
v_call: TRBV18
clone_size: NA

cdr3_aa: CASSISQGTKPQHF
cdr3_nt: TGTGCCAGTAGTATAAGCCAGGGGACAAAGCCCCAGCATTTT
d_call: NA
j_call: TRBJ1-5
v_call: TRBV19
clone_size: few

cdr3_aa: CASQPRRGSEKLFF
cdr3_nt: TGTGCCAGCCAACCAAGGAGGGGGAGTGAAAAACTGTTTTTT
d_call: NA
j_call: TRBJ1-4
v_call: TRBV11-2
clone_size: NA

cdr3_aa: CASSWNRVGHEQYF
cdr3_nt: TGTGCCAGCAGCTGGAACAGGGTTGGCCACGAGCAGTACTTC
d_call: NA
j_call: TRBJ2-7
v_call: TRBV7-6
clone_size: once

cdr3_aa: CASSQVPTGAYGYTF
cdr3_nt: TGCGCCAGCAGCCAAGTCCCGACAGGGGCTTATGGCTACACCTTC
d_call: TRBD1
j_call: TRBJ1-2
v_call: TRBV4-1
clone_size: NA

cdr3_aa: CASSPFGPRGTEAFF
cdr3_nt: TGTGCCAGCTCCCCCTTCGGCCCACGGGGCACTGAAGCTTTCTTT
d_call: NA
j_call: TRBJ1-1
v_call: TRBV18
clone_size: NA

cdr3_aa: CASGLGLTERNTIYF
cdr3_nt: TGTGCTAGTGGTTTGGGTCTTACGGAGAGAAACACCATATATTTT
d_call: NA
j_call: TRBJ1-3
v_call: TRBV12-5
clone_size: NA

cdr3_aa: CASQQGPYYEQYF
cdr3_nt: TGTGCCAGCCAACAGGGACCTTACTACGAGCAGTACTTC
d_call: NA
j_call: TRBJ2-7
v_call: TRBV6-5
clone_size: NA

cdr3_aa: CASAVGPGTGGDEQFF
cdr3_nt: TGCGCCAGTGCAGTAGGACCGGGGACAGGGGGCGATGAGCAGTTCTTC
d_call: TRBD1
j_call: TRBJ2-1
v_call: TRBV10-2
clone_size: NA

cdr3_aa: CAWSVTGGTEAFF
cdr3_nt: TGTGCCTGGAGTGTAACGGGCGGCACTGAAGCTTTCTTT
d_call: NA
j_call: TRBJ1-1
v_call: TRBV30
clone_size: NA

cdr3_aa: CASSPQGAGYGYTF
cdr3_nt: TGTGCCAGCTCACCACAGGGGGCTGGCTATGGCTACACCTTC
d_call: TRBD1
j_call: TRBJ1-2
v_call: TRBV18
clone_size: NA

cdr3_aa: CAWNIHRGTDTQYF
cdr3_nt: TGTGCCTGGAACATCCACAGGGGAACAGATACGCAGTATTTT
d_call: TRBD1
j_call: TRBJ2-3
v_call: TRBV30
clone_size: NA